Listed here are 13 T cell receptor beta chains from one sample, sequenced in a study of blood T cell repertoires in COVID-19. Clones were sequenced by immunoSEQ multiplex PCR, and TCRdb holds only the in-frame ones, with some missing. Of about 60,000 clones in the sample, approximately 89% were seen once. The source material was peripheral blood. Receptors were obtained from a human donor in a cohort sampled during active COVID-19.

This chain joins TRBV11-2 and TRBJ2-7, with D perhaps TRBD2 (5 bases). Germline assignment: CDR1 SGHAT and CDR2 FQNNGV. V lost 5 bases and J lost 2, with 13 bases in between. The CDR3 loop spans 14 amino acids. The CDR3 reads CASSRGLTAYEQYF. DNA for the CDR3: TGTGCCAGCAGCCGTGGACTGACTGCCTACGAGCAGTACTTC.

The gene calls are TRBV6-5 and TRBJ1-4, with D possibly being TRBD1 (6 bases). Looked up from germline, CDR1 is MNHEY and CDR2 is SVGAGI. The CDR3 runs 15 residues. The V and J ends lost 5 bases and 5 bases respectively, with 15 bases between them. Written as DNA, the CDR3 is TGTGCCAGCAGTCGTACAGGGACACCGAATGAAAAACTGTTTTTT. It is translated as CASSRTGTPNEKLFF.

The CDR3 sequence is CASRGLGDQDSPLHF. As DNA, the CDR3 is TGTGCCAGCAGGGGCCTCGGGGATCAGGATTCACCCCTCCACTTT. The V call is TRBV6-6, the J call TRBJ1-6; no reliable D call. This CDR3 comprises 15 residues. V lost 6 bases to trimming and J lost 8 bases, with 17 bases between them. CDR1 and CDR2 (germline): MNHNY, SVGAGI (reference sequence).

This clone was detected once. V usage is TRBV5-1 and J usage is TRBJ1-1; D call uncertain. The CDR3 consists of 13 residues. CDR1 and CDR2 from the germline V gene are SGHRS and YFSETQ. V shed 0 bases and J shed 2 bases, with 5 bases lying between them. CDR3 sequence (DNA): TGCGCCAGCAGCTTGGTCGTCAACACTGAAGCTTTCTTT. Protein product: CASSLVVNTEAFF.

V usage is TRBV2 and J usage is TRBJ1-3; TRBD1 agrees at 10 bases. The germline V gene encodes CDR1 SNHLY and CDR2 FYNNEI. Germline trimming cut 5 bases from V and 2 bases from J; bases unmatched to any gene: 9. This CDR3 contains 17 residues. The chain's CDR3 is CASSPGQGIGTGNTIYF. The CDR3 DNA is TGTGCCAGCAGTCCGGGACAGGGGATAGGTACTGGAAACACCATATATTTT. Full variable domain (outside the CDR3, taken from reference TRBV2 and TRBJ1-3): EPEVTQTPSHQVTQMGQEVILRCVPISNHLYFYWYRQILGQKVEFLVSFYNNEISEKSEIFDDQFSVERPDGSNFTLKIRSTKLEDSAMYFCASSPGQGIGTGNTIYFGEGSWLTVV.

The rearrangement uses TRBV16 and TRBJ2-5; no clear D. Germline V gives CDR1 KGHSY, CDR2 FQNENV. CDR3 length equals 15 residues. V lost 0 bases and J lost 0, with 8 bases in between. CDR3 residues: CASSQSPRHQETQYF. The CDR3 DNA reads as TGTGCCAGCAGCCAATCCCCCAGGCACCAAGAGACCCAGTACTTC. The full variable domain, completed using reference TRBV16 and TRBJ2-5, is GEEVAQTPKHLVRGEGQKAKLYCAPIKGHSYVFWYQQVLKNEFKFLISFQNENVFDETGMPKERFSAKCLPNSPCSLEIQATKLEDSAVYFCASSQSPRHQETQYFGPGTRLLVL.

The CDR3 protein is CASSDGNSPLHF. CDR3 in DNA: TGTGCCAGCAGCGACGGGAATTCACCCCTCCACTTT. The gene calls are TRBV3-1 (or the pseudogene TRBV3-2) and TRBJ1-6, with D unresolved. V was clipped by 5 bases and J by 7 bases, with 6 bases between them. The CDR3 sequence is 12 residues long. Per the germline V gene, CDR1 is LGHDT and CDR2 is YNNKEL (reference sequence).

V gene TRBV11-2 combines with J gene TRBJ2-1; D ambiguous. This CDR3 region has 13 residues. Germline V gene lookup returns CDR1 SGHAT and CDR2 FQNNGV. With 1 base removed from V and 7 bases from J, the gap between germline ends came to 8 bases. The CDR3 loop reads CASSLGYNNEQFF. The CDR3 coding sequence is TGTGCCAGCAGCTTAGGTTACAATAATGAGCAGTTCTTC.

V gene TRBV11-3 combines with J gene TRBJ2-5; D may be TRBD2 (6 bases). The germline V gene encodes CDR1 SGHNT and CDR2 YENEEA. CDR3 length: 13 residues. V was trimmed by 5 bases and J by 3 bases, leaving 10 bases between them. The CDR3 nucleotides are TGTGCCAGCAGCACAAGACTAGAAGAGACCCAGTACTTC. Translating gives CASSTRLEETQYF. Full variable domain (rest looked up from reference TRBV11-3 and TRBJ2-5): EAGVVQSPRYKIIEKKQPVAFWCNPISGHNTLYWYLQNLGQGPELLIRYENEEAVDDSQLPKDRFSAERLKGVDSTLKIQPAELGDSAVYLCASSTRLEETQYFGPGTRLLVL.

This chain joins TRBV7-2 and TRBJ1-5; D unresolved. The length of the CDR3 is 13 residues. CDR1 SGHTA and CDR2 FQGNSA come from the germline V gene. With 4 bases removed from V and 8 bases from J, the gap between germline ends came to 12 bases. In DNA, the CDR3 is TGTGCCAGCAGCTCGTCGCCGGGTGAGCCCCAGCATTTT. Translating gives CASSSSPGEPQHF.

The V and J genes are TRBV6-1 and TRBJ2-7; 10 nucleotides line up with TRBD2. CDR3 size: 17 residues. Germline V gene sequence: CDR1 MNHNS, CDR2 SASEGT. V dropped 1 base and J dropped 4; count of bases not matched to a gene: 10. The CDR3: CASSEGLAGDILYEQYF. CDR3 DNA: TGTGCCAGCAGTGAAGGGCTAGCGGGAGATATTCTTTACGAGCAGTACTTC.

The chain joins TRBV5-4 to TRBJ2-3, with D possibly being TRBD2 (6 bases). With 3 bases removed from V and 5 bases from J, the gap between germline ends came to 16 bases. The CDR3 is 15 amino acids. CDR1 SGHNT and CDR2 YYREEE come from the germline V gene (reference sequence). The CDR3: CASSWGDRRQDTQYF. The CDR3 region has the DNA TGTGCCAGCAGCTGGGGGGATAGGCGGCAAGATACGCAGTATTTT.

The CDR3 region has the DNA TGTGCCAGTAGTATTCTCGGCAATCAGCCCCAGCATTTT. It encodes CASSILGNQPQHF. V and J are TRBV19 and TRBJ1-5; D not certain. CDR1 LNHDA and CDR2 SQIVND come from the germline V gene (reference sequence). Trimming cost V 3 bases and J 2 bases, with 5 bases left between them. The CDR3 consists of 13 residues.